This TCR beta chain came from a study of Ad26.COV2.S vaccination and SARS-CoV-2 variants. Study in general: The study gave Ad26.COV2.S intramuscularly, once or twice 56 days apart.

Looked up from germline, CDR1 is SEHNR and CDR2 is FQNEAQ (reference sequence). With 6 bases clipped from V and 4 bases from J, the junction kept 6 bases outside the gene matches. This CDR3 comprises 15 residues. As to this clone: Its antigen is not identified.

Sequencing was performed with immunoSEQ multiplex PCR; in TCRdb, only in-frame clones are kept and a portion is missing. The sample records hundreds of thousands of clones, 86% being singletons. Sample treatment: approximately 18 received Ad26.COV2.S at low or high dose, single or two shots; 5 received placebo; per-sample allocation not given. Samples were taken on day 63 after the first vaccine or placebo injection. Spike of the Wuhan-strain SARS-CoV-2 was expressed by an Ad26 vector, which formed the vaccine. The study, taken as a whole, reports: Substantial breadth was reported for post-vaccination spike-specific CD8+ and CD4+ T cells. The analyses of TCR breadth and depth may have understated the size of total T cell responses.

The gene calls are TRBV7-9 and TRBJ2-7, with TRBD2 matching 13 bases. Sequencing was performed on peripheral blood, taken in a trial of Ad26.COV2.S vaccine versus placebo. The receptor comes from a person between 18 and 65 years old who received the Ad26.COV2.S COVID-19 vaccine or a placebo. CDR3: CASSKLAGGNYEQYF. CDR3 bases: TGTGCCAGCAGTAAACTAGCGGGAGGGAATTACGAGCAGTACTTC.